These 12 T cell receptor beta chains were sequenced from one sample in a study of metastatic and nonmetastatic thyroid tumors (dated by TCRdb to 2018 to 2020). No treatment had been received by any patient before thyroid surgery. The library was made by PCR. The instrument given in TCRdb is Illumina HiSeq 4000. TCRdb reran the public reads through fastp at Q25 and MiXCR, keeping productive beta chains. In this sample the table shows 30,000 to 45,000 clones, around 21% of which occur a single time. The ten most abundant clones make up around 15% of the sample. The sample taken for sequencing was blood. These receptors were collected from a female donor with papillary thyroid cancer or a benign thyroid nodule (not recorded which). Some clones in this sample may be carry-over from other donors' samples.

The chain has TRBV5-6 and TRBJ2-1; 9 bases match TRBD2. Germline trimming cut 4 bases from V and 5 bases from J; bases unmatched to any gene: 7. The CDR3 is made up of 15 amino acids. Per the germline V gene, CDR1 is SGHDT and CDR2 is YYEEEE. The CDR3 sequence: CASSLTSGPDNEQFF. The CDR3 DNA follows: TGTGCCAGCAGCCTAACTAGCGGGCCCGACAATGAGCAGTTCTTC.

Notes on this clone: This may come from a read error, since a much larger clone is one base off. The V call is TRBV6-1, the J call TRBJ2-3; 7 bases are shared with TRBD2. Germline V gives CDR1 MNHNS, CDR2 SASEGT. The CDR3 covers 15 residues. The CDR3 DNA reads as TGTGCCAGCAGTGATTTGGCGGGAGTGCCAGATACGCAGTATTTC. Its protein product is CASSDLAGVPDTQYF.

This clone was seen ten or more times. This may come from a read error, since a much larger clone is one base off. The rearrangement links TRBV6-1 to TRBJ2-1, with D perhaps assigned TRBD1 or TRBD2 (5 bases each). Germline CDR1 MNHNS, CDR2 SASEGT. The CDR3 runs to 13 residues. The CDR3 nucleotides are TGTGCCACCAGGGACCCACGGGGAAATGAGCAGCTCTTC. Translating it yields CATRDPRGNEQLF.

This clone was observed many times. The chain combines TRBV29-1 with TRBJ1-1, with D perhaps matching TRBD1 (6 bases). From germline, CDR1 is SQVTM and CDR2 ANQGSEA. CDR3 length: 13 amino acids. Trimming stripped 2 bases from V and 11 bases from J, with 18 bases between. The CDR3 DNA reads as TGCAGCGTTGAAAGGGGGGCGGGCTTTGGGGCTTTCTTT. This translates into CSVERGAGFGAFF.

Notes on this clone: One end of the junction is discordant with germline, which a read error may explain. The rearrangement links TRBV28 to TRBJ2-3; D perhaps matches TRBD1 (5 bases). The CDR3 contains 16 residues. From germline, CDR1 is MDHEN and CDR2 SYDVKM. The CDR3 nucleotides read TGTGCCAACAGTTCCGAAAAGGGGTACGAAACAGATACGCAGTATTTT. Encoded protein: CANSSEKGYETDTQYF.

In this sample, this clone turned up many times. The chain uses TRBV11-2 and TRBJ2-1; D is ambiguous. The CDR3 totals 15 residues. Trimming left V 0 bases short and J 2 bases short, with 8 bases between. CDR1 and CDR2 from the germline V gene are SGHAT and FQNNGV. CDR3 sequence: CASSLDSIAYNEQFF. The CDR3 DNA reads TGTGCCAGCAGCTTAGACTCAATTGCCTACAATGAGCAGTTCTTC.

The V gene is TRBV7-3, the J gene TRBJ2-7; 8 nucleotides match TRBD2. CDR1 is SGHTA, CDR2 FQGTGA, per germline. Trimming cost V 5 bases and J 1 base; bases outside gene matches: 10. The CDR3 contains 16 residues. The CDR3 here is CASSQSRLALSYEQYF. DNA for the CDR3: TGTGCCAGCAGCCAGAGCAGACTAGCGCTATCCTACGAGCAGTACTTC.

Judged by abundance, this clone is medium-sized. The gene calls are TRBV6-1 and TRBJ2-2, with D tentatively TRBD1 (5 bases). With 6 bases removed from V and 7 bases from J, the gap between germline ends came to 18 bases. The CDR3 extends over 15 amino acids. Germline CDR1 and CDR2: MNHNS and SASEGT. The CDR3 region has the DNA TGTGCCAGCAGGGTCAGGGATTCTAGTGTCGGGGAGCTGTTTTTT. It encodes CASRVRDSSVGELFF.

There are a few counts of this clone. This may be a read error: a much more frequent sequence differs by one nucleotide. Other DNA sequences in this sample translate to the same CDR3. The chain recombines TRBV29-1 with TRBJ2-1, with 7 bases aligning to TRBD1. V was clipped by 7 bases and J by 9 bases; unmatched bases: 12. This CDR3 is built from 13 residues. Per the germline V gene, CDR1 is SQVTM and CDR2 is ANQGSEA. The DNA of the CDR3 is TGCAGCGGCCGGGACAGTAATAAGATTGAGCAGTTCTTC. Amino acid sequence: CSGRDSNKIEQFF.

A few counts support this clone. Mismatch with germline at one junction end may stem from a read error. V is TRBV19 and J is TRBJ2-7; TRBD1 might be the D (6 bases). Germline-derived CDR1 and CDR2 are LNHDA and SQIVND (reference sequence). CDR3 length: 14 residues. CDR3 region: CATKGSVGAYEHYF. The CDR3 DNA reads as TGTGCCACCAAAGGGAGTGTGGGGGCCTACGAGCATTACTTC.

J is TRBJ1-1 and V is TRBV6-1, with 7 positions matching TRBD1. CDR1 and CDR2 from the germline V gene are MNHNS and SASEGT. The CDR3 runs 13 residues. V dropped 5 bases and J dropped 4; count of bases not matched to a gene: 4. CDR3 DNA: TGTGCCAGCAGTAGAAGACAGGGCACTGAAGCTTTCTTT. It specifies CASSRRQGTEAFF.

The chain recombines TRBV6-2 or TRBV6-3 with TRBJ1-3, with D unresolved. Trimming left V 8 bases short and J 1 base short, with 33 bases between. Germline V lookup: CDR1 MNHEY, CDR2 SVGEGT. This CDR3 comprises 21 residues. The CDR3 region has the DNA TGTGCCAGCGTCCCTCTGTATGGAGCCCTGCACTCAACAAATTCTGGAAACACCATATATTTT. Its translation: CASVPLYGALHSTNSGNTIYF.